These T cell receptor beta chains were read from a single sample in a study of T-cell memory formation after mild COVID-19. TCRdb used MiXCR to reprocess the 5' RACE reads, holding one entry per CDR3 protein. The sample consists of around 320,000 distinct CDR3 sequences, roughly 21% of them appearing once. What was sequenced was PBMCs or a T cell subset sorted from them (not recorded which). The receptors come from a man between 18 and 35 years old who had mild COVID-19 (a few samples of this study predate the infection). Cell type and time point are not known. CDR3s include the opening cysteine and the closing phenylalanine or tryptophan. Fields, in order: D gene, J gene, V gene, clone size, CDR3 protein, CDR3 DNA. A D gene is named only where the DNA matches it firmly. Size is stated for part of the rows, as once, few or many counts, or as a class when the clone is expanded.

d_call: .; j_call: TRBJ2-6; v_call: TRBV15; clone_size: few; cdr3_aa: CATGRVSSGANVLTF; cdr3_nt: TGTGCCACCGGAAGAGTCAGCTCTGGGGCCAACGTCCTGACTTTC
d_call: TRBD2; j_call: TRBJ2-1; v_call: TRBV6-4; clone_size: many; cdr3_aa: CASSRTSGEGHEQFF; cdr3_nt: TGTGCCAGCAGCCGGACTAGCGGGGAGGGGCATGAGCAGTTCTTC
d_call: .; j_call: TRBJ2-7; v_call: TRBV28; clone_size: few; cdr3_aa: CASRENRGRAYEQYF; cdr3_nt: TGTGCCAGCAGGGAGAATAGGGGCCGGGCCTACGAGCAGTACTTC
d_call: TRBD1; j_call: TRBJ1-3; v_call: TRBV6-6; clone_size: .; cdr3_aa: CASSRQGASASGNTIYF; cdr3_nt: TGTGCCAGCAGTCGACAGGGGGCCTCTGCCTCTGGAAACACCATATATTTT
d_call: TRBD1; j_call: TRBJ1-4; v_call: TRBV5-4; clone_size: few; cdr3_aa: CASSSGGQGGEKLFF; cdr3_nt: TGTGCCAGCAGCTCAGGCGGACAGGGCGGGGAAAAACTGTTTTTT
d_call: .; j_call: TRBJ1-2; v_call: TRBV20-1; clone_size: .; cdr3_aa: CSARGGNGYTF; cdr3_nt: TGCAGTGCTAGAGGGGGGAACGGCTACACCTTC
d_call: .; j_call: TRBJ2-2; v_call: TRBV4-1; clone_size: few; cdr3_aa: CASSLRDVWRGNTGELFF; cdr3_nt: TGCGCCAGCAGCCTCCGGGATGTCTGGCGGGGTAACACCGGGGAGCTGTTTTTT
d_call: TRBD1; j_call: TRBJ1-1; v_call: TRBV5-5; clone_size: few; cdr3_aa: CASSLRDRGPFVGDTEAFF; cdr3_nt: TGTGCCAGCAGCTTGCGGGACAGGGGGCCTTTTGTAGGAGACACTGAAGCTTTCTTT
d_call: .; j_call: TRBJ2-3; v_call: TRBV7-6; clone_size: .; cdr3_aa: CASSPRGGSRDTQYF; cdr3_nt: TGTGCCAGCAGCCCGCGCGGAGGGAGTCGAGATACGCAGTATTTT
d_call: .; j_call: TRBJ2-2; v_call: TRBV5-5; clone_size: few; cdr3_aa: CASSLVLYTGELFF; cdr3_nt: TGTGCCAGCAGCTTGGTTCTCTACACCGGGGAGCTGTTTTTT
d_call: TRBD1; j_call: TRBJ1-5; v_call: TRBV27; clone_size: few; cdr3_aa: CASSPSSRQGNSVQPQHF; cdr3_nt: TGTGCCAGCAGTCCCTCGTCCAGACAGGGCAATTCGGTTCAGCCCCAGCATTTT
d_call: .; j_call: TRBJ1-1; v_call: TRBV9; clone_size: once; cdr3_aa: CASSVLGGAPTEAFF; cdr3_nt: TGTGCCAGCAGCGTCCTAGGGGGTGCTCCCACTGAAGCTTTCTTT
d_call: .; j_call: TRBJ1-5; v_call: TRBV7-9; clone_size: .; cdr3_aa: CASSFDKEGQPQHF; cdr3_nt: TGTGCCAGCAGCTTCGATAAGGAGGGTCAGCCCCAGCATTTT
d_call: .; j_call: TRBJ2-2; v_call: TRBV12-3/TRBV12-4; clone_size: .; cdr3_aa: CASSQLNTGELFF; cdr3_nt: TGTGCCAGCAGCCAACTAAACACCGGGGAGCTGTTTTTT
d_call: TRBD1; j_call: TRBJ2-3; v_call: TRBV2; clone_size: few; cdr3_aa: CASRFDRERTDTQYF; cdr3_nt: TGTGCCAGCAGATTTGACAGGGAACGCACAGATACGCAGTATTTT
d_call: TRBD2; j_call: TRBJ2-5; v_call: TRBV5-1; clone_size: once; cdr3_aa: CAPAEVQRGEHQETQYF; cdr3_nt: TGCGCGCCAGCAGAGGTCCAGCGGGGGGAGCACCAAGAGACCCAGTACTTC
d_call: .; j_call: TRBJ2-1; v_call: TRBV7-3; clone_size: few; cdr3_aa: CASSLRRGDEQFF; cdr3_nt: TGTGCCAGCAGCTTACGGCGAGGGGATGAGCAGTTCTTC
d_call: TRBD1; j_call: TRBJ2-1; v_call: TRBV5-6; clone_size: .; cdr3_aa: CASSIGTGPLNEQFF; cdr3_nt: TGTGCCAGCAGCATCGGGACAGGCCCTCTAAATGAGCAGTTCTTC
d_call: .; j_call: TRBJ1-1; v_call: TRBV6-2/TRBV6-3; clone_size: .; cdr3_aa: CASRLRTNTEAFF; cdr3_nt: TGTGCCAGCCGTCTCCGGACCAACACTGAAGCTTTCTTT
d_call: .; j_call: TRBJ1-2; v_call: TRBV12-3/TRBV12-4; clone_size: many; cdr3_aa: CASGQNYGYTF; cdr3_nt: TGTGCCAGCGGACAAAACTATGGCTACACCTTC
d_call: TRBD1; j_call: TRBJ2-6; v_call: TRBV12-3/TRBV12-4; clone_size: few; cdr3_aa: CASSSGQGLSGANVLTF; cdr3_nt: TGTGCCAGCAGTTCCGGACAGGGCCTCTCTGGGGCCAACGTCCTGACTTTC
d_call: .; j_call: TRBJ2-5; v_call: TRBV10-3; clone_size: .; cdr3_aa: CANSPQGQETQYF; cdr3_nt: TGTGCCAACAGTCCTCAGGGGCAAGAGACCCAGTACTTC
d_call: .; j_call: TRBJ2-1; v_call: TRBV9; clone_size: few; cdr3_aa: CASSASTVGHEQFF; cdr3_nt: TGTGCCAGCAGCGCTAGCACAGTAGGTCATGAGCAGTTCTTC